This TCR beta chain was retrieved from a study of cytomegalovirus exposure and HLA in healthy donors. The study, taken as a whole, reports: Upon later analysis, TCR association rates were observed to vary by HLA locus, being highest for DRB1 and lowest for HLA-C.

The PCR was carried out with 60 Vbeta primers and 13 Jbeta primers. The protocol was immunoSEQ multiplex PCR, while the TCRdb copy is restricted to in-frame clones and leaves out a portion. Of 110,000 or so clones in the sample, around 68% were seen once. As to this clone: No antigen is known for it.

Looked up from germline, CDR1 is SGHTS and CDR2 is YDEGEE. The CDR3 has 17 amino acids. V was cut by 4 bases and J by 0 bases, with 18 bases left in between. This chain uses TRBV5-8 with TRBJ2-3; tentatively, D is TRBD1 (6 bases). The origin of this receptor is a woman aged 40-49 years in good health and CMV-seropositive. Material: PBMCs. CDR3 region: CASSPRTDSSSTDTQYF. CDR3 DNA sequence: TGTGCCAGCAGCCCTCGGACAGACAGTTCTAGCACAGATACGCAGTATTTT.